The clone carrying this T cell receptor beta chain was detected many times. Ophthalmopathy patients had moderate-to-severe active disease, CAS ≥3, NOSPECS ≥4, and disease duration under 3 months. For the diagnoses, clinical symptoms, serum thyroxine and TRAb, thyroid ultrasound and orbital computed tomography were used. This specimen belongs to a study of T cells in Graves' hyperthyroidism and ophthalmopathy. Trimming left V 0 bases short and J 5 bases short, with 10 bases between. This CDR3 is built from 14 residues. Germline assignment: CDR1 MGHRA and CDR2 YSYEKL. Researchers took RNA transcripts and amplified the TCR beta CDR3 regions from them. RT-PCR in the first round (using the HTBI primer set) targeted the TCR CDR3. TCRdb fed the multiplex PCR reads into MiXCR, producing one record per CDR3 protein. The sample includes 250,000 to 300,000 distinct CDR3 sequences, about a sixth seen only once; the top ten take approximately 60%.

The TCR sequence derives from a woman aged 55-70 years with Graves' ophthalmopathy. V is TRBV4-1 and J is TRBJ1-1; a possible D gene is TRBD1 (5 bases). Source material: blood. Here the CDR3 DNA reads TGCGCCAGCAGCCAAGAAAGACAGCTTACTGAAGCTTTCTTT. Its protein is CASSQERQLTEAFF.